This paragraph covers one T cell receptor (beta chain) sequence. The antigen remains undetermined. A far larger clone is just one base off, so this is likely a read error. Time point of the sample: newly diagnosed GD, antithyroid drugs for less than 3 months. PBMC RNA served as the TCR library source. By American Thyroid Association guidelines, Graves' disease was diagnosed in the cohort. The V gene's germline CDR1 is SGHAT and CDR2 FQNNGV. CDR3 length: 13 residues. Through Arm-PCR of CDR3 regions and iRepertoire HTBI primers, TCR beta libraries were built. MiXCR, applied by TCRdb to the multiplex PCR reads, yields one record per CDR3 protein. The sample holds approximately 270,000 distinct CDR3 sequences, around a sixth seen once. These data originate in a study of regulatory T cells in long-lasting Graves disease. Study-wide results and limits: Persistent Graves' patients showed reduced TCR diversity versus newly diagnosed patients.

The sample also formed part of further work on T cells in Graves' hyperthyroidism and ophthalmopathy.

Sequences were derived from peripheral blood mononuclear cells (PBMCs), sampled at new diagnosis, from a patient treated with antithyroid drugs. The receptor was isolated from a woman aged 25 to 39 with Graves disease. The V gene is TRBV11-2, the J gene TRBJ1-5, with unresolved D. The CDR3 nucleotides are TGTGTCAGCAGCTTAGAAGGGAATCAGCCCCAGCATTTT. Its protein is CVSSLEGNQPQHF.